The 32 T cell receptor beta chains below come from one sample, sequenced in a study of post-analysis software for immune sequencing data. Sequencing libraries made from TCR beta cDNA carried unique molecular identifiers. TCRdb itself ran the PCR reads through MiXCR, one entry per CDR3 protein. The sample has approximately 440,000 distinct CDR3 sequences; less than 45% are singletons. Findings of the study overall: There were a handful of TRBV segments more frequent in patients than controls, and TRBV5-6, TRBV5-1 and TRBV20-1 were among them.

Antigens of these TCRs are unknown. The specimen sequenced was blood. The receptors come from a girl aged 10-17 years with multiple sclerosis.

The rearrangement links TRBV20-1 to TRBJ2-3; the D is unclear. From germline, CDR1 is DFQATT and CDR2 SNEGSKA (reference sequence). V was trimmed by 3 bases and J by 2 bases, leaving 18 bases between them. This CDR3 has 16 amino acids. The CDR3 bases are TGCAGTGCTAGTTCGATAACGGAGCCTATCACAGATACGCAGTATTTT. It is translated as CSASSITEPITDTQYF.

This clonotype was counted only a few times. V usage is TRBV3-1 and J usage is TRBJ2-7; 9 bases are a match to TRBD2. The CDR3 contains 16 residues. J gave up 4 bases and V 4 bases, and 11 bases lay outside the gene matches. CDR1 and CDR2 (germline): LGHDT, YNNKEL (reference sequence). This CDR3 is CASSRLPGGRAYEQYF. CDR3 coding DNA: TGTGCCAGCAGCCGGCTTCCCGGCGGGAGGGCTTACGAGCAGTACTTC.

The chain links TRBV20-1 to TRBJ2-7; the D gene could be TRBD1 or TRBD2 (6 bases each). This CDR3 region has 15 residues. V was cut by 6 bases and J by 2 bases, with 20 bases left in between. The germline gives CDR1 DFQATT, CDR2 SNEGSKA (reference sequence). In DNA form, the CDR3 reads TGCAGTGCCTACGAGACAGGTGGGGGGACCTACGAGCAGTACTTC. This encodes CSAYETGGGTYEQYF.

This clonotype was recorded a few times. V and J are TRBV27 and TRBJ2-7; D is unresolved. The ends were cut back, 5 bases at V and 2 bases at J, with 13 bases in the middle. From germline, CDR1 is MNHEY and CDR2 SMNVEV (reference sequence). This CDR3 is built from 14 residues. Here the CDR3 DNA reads TGTGCCAGCAGTGATGCTAGTACCCCCTACGAGCAGTACTTC. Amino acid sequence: CASSDASTPYEQYF.

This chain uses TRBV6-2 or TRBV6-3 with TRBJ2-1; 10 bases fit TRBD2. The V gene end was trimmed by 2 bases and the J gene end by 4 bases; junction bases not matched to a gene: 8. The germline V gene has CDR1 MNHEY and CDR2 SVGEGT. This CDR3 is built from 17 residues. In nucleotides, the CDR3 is TGTGCCAGCAGTTACCACCGGACTAGCGGTCGGTACAATGAGCAGTTCTTC. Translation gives CASSYHRTSGRYNEQFF.

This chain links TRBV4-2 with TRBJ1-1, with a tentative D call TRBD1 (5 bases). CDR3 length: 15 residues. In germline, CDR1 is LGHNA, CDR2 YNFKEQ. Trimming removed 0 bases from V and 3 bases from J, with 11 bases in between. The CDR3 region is CASSQDRAGYTEAFF. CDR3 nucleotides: TGTGCCAGCAGCCAAGATAGGGCAGGGTACACTGAAGCTTTCTTT.

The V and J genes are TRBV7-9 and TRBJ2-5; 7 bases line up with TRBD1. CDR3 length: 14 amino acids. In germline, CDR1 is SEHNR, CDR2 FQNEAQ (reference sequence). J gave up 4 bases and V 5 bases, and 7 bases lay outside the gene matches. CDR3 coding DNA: TGTGCCAGCAGCCGACGACAGGGCCGAGAGACCCAGTACTTC. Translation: CASSRRQGRETQYF.

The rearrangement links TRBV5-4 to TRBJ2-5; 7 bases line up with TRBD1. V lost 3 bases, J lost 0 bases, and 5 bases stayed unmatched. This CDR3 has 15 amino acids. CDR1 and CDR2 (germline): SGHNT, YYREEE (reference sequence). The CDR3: CASSSIGTDQETQYF. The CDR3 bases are TGTGCCAGCAGCTCCATCGGGACAGACCAAGAGACCCAGTACTTC.

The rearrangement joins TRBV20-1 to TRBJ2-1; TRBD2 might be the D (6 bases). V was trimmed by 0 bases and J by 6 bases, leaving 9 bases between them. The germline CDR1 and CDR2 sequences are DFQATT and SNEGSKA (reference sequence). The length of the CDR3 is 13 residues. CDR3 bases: TGCAGTGCTAGAGAAGGCGGGGCCAATGAGCAGTTCTTC. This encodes CSAREGGANEQFF.

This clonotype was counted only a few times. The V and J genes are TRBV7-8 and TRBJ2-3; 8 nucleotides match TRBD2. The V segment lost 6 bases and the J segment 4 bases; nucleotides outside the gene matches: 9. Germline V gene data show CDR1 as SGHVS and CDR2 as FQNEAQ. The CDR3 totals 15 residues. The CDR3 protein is CASRLGLEAPDTQYF. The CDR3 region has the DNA TGTGCCAGCAGGTTGGGACTAGAGGCGCCAGATACGCAGTATTTT.

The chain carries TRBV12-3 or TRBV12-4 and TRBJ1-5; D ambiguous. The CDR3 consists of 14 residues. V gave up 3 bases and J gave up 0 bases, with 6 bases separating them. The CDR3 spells CASSFRNSNQPQHF. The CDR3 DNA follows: TGTGCCAGCAGTTTCCGGAATAGCAATCAGCCCCAGCATTTT.

CDR3 residues: CASSLRGRANNEQFF. The CDR3 DNA follows: TGTGCCAGCAGCTTACGCGGGAGGGCCAACAATGAGCAGTTCTTC. The chain is built from TRBV7-2 and TRBJ2-1; 9 nucleotides align to TRBD2. Germline assignment: CDR1 SGHTA and CDR2 FQGNSA. The length of the CDR3 is 15 residues. The V and J ends lost 2 bases and 5 bases, in that order; junction bases with no gene match: 4.

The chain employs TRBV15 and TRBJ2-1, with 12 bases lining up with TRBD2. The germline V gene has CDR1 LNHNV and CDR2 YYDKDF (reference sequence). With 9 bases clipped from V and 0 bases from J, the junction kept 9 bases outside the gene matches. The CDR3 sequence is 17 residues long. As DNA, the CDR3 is TGTGCCACGACGCTAGCGGGAGGGCCTGGCTCCTACAATGAGCAGTTCTTC. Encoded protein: CATTLAGGPGSYNEQFF.

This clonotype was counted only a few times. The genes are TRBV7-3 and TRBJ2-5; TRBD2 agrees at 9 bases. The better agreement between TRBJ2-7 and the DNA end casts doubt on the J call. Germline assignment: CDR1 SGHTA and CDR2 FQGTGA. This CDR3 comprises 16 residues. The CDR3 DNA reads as TGTGCCAGCAGCTTAGAAAGGGCTAGCGGGACTCGCGAGCAGTACTTC. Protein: CASSLERASGTREQYF.

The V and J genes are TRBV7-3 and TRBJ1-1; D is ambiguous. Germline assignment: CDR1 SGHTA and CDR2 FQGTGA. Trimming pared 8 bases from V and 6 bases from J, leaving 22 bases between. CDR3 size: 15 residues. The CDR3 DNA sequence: TGTGCCAGCGGCCCCCTAAACCGAGAGGACCCTGAAGCTTTCTTT. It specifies CASGPLNREDPEAFF.

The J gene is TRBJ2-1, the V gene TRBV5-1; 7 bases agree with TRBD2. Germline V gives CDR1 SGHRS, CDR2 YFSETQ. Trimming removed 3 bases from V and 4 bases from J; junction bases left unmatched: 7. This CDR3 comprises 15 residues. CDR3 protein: CASSSDWRGYNEQFF. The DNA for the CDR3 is TGCGCCAGCAGCTCGGACTGGCGGGGGTACAATGAGCAGTTCTTC.

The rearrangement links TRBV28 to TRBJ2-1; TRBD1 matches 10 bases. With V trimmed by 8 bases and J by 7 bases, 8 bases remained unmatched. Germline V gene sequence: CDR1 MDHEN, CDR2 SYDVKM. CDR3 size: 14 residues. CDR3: CASRVGQGWNEQFF. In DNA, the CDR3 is TGTGCCAGCCGGGTGGGACAGGGGTGGAATGAGCAGTTCTTC.

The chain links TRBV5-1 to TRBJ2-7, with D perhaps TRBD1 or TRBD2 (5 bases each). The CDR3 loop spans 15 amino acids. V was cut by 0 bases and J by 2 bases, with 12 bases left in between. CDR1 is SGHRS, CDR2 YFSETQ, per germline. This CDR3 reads CASSLVGERTYEQYF. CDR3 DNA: TGCGCCAGCAGCTTGGTGGGGGAGCGGACCTACGAGCAGTACTTC.

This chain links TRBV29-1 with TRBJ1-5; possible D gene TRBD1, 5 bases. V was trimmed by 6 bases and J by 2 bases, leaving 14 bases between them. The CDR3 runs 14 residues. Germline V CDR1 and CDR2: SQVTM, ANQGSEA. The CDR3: CSVVPGTGNQPQHF. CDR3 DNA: TGCAGCGTAGTCCCCGGGACGGGCAATCAGCCCCAGCATTTT.

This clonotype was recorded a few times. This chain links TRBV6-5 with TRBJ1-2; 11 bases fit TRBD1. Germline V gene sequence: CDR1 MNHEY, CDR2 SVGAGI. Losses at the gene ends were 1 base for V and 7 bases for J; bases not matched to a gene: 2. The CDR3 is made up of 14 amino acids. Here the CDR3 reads CASSYFGTGGGYTF. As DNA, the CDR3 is TGTGCCAGCAGTTACTTCGGGACAGGGGGTGGCTACACCTTC.

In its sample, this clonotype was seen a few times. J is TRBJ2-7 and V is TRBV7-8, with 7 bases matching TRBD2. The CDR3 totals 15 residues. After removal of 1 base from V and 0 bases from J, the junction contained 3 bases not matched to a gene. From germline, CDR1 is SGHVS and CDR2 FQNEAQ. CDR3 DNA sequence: TGTGCCAGCAGCTTAGAATGGACTAGCTCCTACGAGCAGTACTTC. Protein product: CASSLEWTSSYEQYF.

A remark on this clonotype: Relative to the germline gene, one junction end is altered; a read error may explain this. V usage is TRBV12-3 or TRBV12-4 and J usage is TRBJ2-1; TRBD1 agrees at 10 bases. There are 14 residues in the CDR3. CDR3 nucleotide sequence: TGTGCCGGCAGCACGGGACAGGGGAGAATTGAGCAGTTCTTC. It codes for CAGSTGQGRIEQFF.

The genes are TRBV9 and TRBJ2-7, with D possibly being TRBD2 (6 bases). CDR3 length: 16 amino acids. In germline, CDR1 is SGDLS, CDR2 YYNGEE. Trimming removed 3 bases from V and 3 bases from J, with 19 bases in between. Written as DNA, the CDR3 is TGTGCCAGCAGCGGCTCCGCGGCGGGAAGAGTCTACGAGCAGTACTTC. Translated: CASSGSAAGRVYEQYF.

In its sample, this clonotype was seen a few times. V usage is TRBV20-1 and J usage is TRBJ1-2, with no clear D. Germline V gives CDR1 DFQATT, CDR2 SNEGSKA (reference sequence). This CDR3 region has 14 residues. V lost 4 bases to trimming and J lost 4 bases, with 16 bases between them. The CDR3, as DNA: TGCAGTGCTATAAGGGAACTGGCCTCCTATGGCTACACCTTC. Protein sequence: CSAIRELASYGYTF.

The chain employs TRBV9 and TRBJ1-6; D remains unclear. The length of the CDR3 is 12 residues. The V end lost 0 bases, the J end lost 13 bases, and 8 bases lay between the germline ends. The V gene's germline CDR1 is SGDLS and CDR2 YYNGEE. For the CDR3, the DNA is TGTGCCAGCAGCGTAGACGGTCATCCCCTCCACTTT. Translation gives CASSVDGHPLHF.

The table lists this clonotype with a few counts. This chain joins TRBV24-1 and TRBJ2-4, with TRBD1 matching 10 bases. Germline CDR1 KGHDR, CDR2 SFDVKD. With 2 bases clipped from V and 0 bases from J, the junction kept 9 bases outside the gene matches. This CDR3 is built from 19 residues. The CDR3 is CATSDSRDRGLLAKNIQYF. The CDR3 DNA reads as TGTGCCACCAGTGATTCTCGGGACAGGGGACTTCTAGCCAAAAACATTCAGTACTTC.

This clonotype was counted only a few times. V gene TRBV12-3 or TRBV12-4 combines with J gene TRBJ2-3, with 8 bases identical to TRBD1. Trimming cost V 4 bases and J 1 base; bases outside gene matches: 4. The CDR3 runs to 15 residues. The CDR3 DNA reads TGTGCCAGCAGTTCAGGGGGCGCTGGCACAGATACGCAGTATTTT. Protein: CASSSGGAGTDTQYF.

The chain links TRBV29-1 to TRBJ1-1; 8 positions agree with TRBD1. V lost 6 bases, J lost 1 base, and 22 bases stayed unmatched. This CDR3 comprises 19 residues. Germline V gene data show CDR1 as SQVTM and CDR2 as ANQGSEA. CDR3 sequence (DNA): TGCAGCGTGATACGTCTAAGCCGGACAGGGCCCCCAAGGAACACTGAAGCTTTCTTT. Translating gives CSVIRLSRTGPPRNTEAFF.

The CDR3 region has the DNA TGTGCCAGCAGTGAAAGGGTTCGCAGTGGCTACACCTTC. Protein: CASSERVRSGYTF. The chain links TRBV6-1 to TRBJ1-2, with D unresolved. CDR1 and CDR2 (germline): MNHNS, SASEGT. This CDR3 region has 13 residues. Trimming took off 2 bases at V and 7 bases at J, with 11 bases between the two ends.

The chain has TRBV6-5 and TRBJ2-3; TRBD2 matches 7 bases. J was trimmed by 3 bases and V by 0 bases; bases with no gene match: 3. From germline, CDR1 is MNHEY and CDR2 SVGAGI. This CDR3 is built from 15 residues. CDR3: CASSYSRESTDTQYF. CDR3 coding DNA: TGTGCCAGCAGTTACTCGCGGGAGTCTACAGATACGCAGTATTTT.

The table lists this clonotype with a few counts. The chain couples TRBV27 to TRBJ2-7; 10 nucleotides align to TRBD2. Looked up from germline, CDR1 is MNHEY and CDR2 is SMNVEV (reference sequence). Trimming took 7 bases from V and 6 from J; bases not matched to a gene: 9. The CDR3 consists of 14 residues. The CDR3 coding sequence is TGTGCCAGCACTAAACTAGCGGGGCCTGGCGAGCAGTACTTC. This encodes CASTKLAGPGEQYF.

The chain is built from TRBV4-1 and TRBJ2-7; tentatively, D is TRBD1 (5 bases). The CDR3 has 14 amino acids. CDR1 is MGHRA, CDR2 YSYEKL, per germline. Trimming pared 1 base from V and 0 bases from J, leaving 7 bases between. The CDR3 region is CASSQAGNSYEQYF. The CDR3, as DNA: TGCGCCAGCAGCCAAGCAGGGAACTCCTACGAGCAGTACTTC.